Each of the 9 T cell receptor beta chains below was sequenced from the same sample in a study of long-term antiretroviral therapy in people with HIV. Researchers report immunoSEQ v3.0 was run at survey level. TCRdb keeps only in-frame clones here, not all; method: immunoSEQ multiplex PCR. The table has under 50,000 clones, roughly 85% seen once. The source was unsorted PBMCs, collected 3.1 years after starting antiretroviral therapy. The origin of the receptors is a woman in her forties or fifties with HIV.

The gene calls are TRBV29-1 and TRBJ2-3, with D perhaps TRBD2 (5 bases). The germline V and J ends were trimmed by 2 bases and 6 bases, with 15 bases remaining between them. CDR3 length: 14 residues. CDR1 is SQVTM and CDR2 is ANQGSEA in the germline V gene. The CDR3 nucleotides are TGCAGCGTTGAACCCCGAGGGATAAGGGATACGCAGTATTTT. Amino acids: CSVEPRGIRDTQYF.

This sequence joins TRBV7-9 and TRBJ2-1; TRBD1 aligns across 7 bases. CDR3 size: 17 residues. V was pared by 3 bases and J by 1 base, with 9 bases of the junction left unmatched. CDR1 and CDR2 (germline): SEHNR, FQNEAQ (reference sequence). The CDR3: CASSLLTGLKSYNEQFF. CDR3 sequence (DNA): TGTGCCAGCAGCTTGTTGACAGGGCTAAAGTCCTACAATGAGCAGTTCTTC.

The rearrangement uses TRBV18 and TRBJ1-1, with D unclear. Germline V gene lookup returns CDR1 KGHSH and CDR2 LQKENI. This CDR3 has 14 amino acids. Trimming stripped 2 bases from V and 0 bases from J, with 7 bases between. The CDR3 reads CASSPDTMNTEAFF. Written as DNA, the CDR3 is TGTGCCAGCTCACCAGACACCATGAACACTGAAGCTTTCTTT.

This clone was counted once. The V call is TRBV7-6, the J call TRBJ2-1, with 11 bases lining up with TRBD2. Germline lookup yields CDR1 SGHVS and CDR2 FNYEAQ. CDR3 length: 17 residues. The V segment lost 2 bases and the J segment 0 bases; nucleotides outside the gene matches: 3. DNA of the CDR3: TGTGCCAGCAGCTTAAAGCTAGCGGGGGGCTCCTACAATGAGCAGTTCTTC. This codes for CASSLKLAGGSYNEQFF.

The chain links TRBV25-1 to TRBJ1-3; a possible D gene is TRBD1 (5 bases). The germline V gene has CDR1 MGHDK and CDR2 SYGVNS. This CDR3 is 15 amino acids long. Trimming stripped 3 bases from V and 8 bases from J, with 17 bases between. The CDR3 here is CASSEPRGRTHTIYF. The CDR3 DNA follows: TGTGCCAGCAGTGAGCCCCGGGGCCGCACGCACACCATATATTTT.

This chain links TRBV7-2 with TRBJ1-2, with unresolved D. V was cut by 1 base and J by 4 bases, with 7 bases left in between. Germline V gives CDR1 SGHTA, CDR2 FQGNSA. There are 13 residues in the CDR3. CDR3 DNA sequence: TGTGCCAGCAGCTTAGATAGAAGCTATGGCTACACCTTC. This encodes CASSLDRSYGYTF.

This clone was found a few times. The chain has TRBV30 and TRBJ1-1; no firm D call. V lost 3 bases, J lost 11 bases, and 10 bases lay in between. Germline V gives CDR1 GTSNPN, CDR2 SVGIG (reference sequence). CDR3 length equals 10 residues. CDR3 in DNA: TGTGCCTGGAGGGGATACGGGGCTTTCTTT. Translation: CAWRGYGAFF.

This clone was counted a few times. The chain combines TRBV19 with TRBJ1-6, with a weak D call TRBD1 (6 bases). V was clipped by 1 base and J by 5 bases, with 6 bases between them. The germline V gene encodes CDR1 LNHDA and CDR2 SQIVND (reference sequence). The CDR3 spans 14 residues. CDR3: CASSIGQDNSPLHF. CDR3 coding DNA: TGTGCCAGTAGTATAGGACAGGATAATTCACCCCTCCACTTT.

The chain recombines TRBV11-3 with TRBJ2-1; 7 nucleotides agree with TRBD1. V lost 5 bases, J lost 6 bases, and 7 bases stayed unmatched. The CDR3 runs to 14 residues. The germline gives CDR1 SGHNT, CDR2 YENEEA. The CDR3 DNA reads TGTGCCAGCAGCGTGGGACAGACAATCAATGAGCAGTTCTTC. This sequence encodes CASSVGQTINEQFF.